Presented here are 6 T cell receptor beta chains from one specimen sequenced in a study of T-cell memory formation after mild COVID-19. TCRdb reanalysed the 5' RACE reads using MiXCR and keeps one entry per CDR3 protein. The data contain over 350,000 distinct CDR3 sequences, approximately 15% of them seen just once; the ten biggest clones take up 20% to 25%. The sequenced material came from PBMCs or a T cell subset sorted from them (not recorded which). All receptors come from a man between 18 and 29 years old who had mild COVID-19 (a few samples of this study predate the infection). Cell type and time point are not known.

This clonotype was seen more than once but under ten times. V is TRBV9 and J is TRBJ2-1, with 12 bases matching TRBD2. Germline values: CDR1 SGDLS, CDR2 YYNGEE. V lost 2 bases and J lost 9; bases outside the gene matches: 6. This CDR3 has 15 residues. CDR3 protein: CASSVSSGGASEQFF. CDR3 DNA sequence: TGTGCCAGCAGCGTTTCTAGCGGGGGGGCCTCTGAGCAGTTCTTC.

This rearrangement joins TRBV27 to TRBJ2-7; the D call may be TRBD1 or TRBD2 (5 bases each). Germline loops: CDR1 MNHEY, CDR2 SMNVEV (reference sequence). The V end was cut by 2 bases, the J end by 2 bases, with 10 bases between. The CDR3 length is 14 residues. CDR3 loop: CASSLGGMPYEQYF. DNA of the CDR3: TGTGCCAGCAGTTTAGGGGGAATGCCCTACGAGCAGTACTTC.

This clonotype was observed a handful of times. The chain is built from TRBV5-4 and TRBJ2-7, with TRBD2 matching 10 bases. The CDR3 spans 16 residues. V shed 0 bases, J shed 5 bases, and the junction held 8 bases outside the gene matches. CDR1 and CDR2 (germline): SGHNT, YYREEE (reference sequence). CDR3 protein: CASSLEGSGGFNEQYF. CDR3 nucleotide sequence: TGTGCCAGCAGCTTGGAAGGTAGCGGGGGGTTCAACGAGCAGTACTTC.

This clonotype occurred a few times. The rearrangement joins TRBV4-1 to TRBJ2-1; 12 nucleotides align to TRBD2. Trimming removed 5 bases from V and 1 base from J; junction bases left unmatched: 6. From germline, CDR1 is MGHRA and CDR2 YSYEKL. The CDR3 consists of 17 residues. CDR3 sequence (DNA): TGCGCCAGCAGCTTCCGGACTAGCGGGGTGTCCTACAATGAGCAGTTCTTC. Translated, it gives CASSFRTSGVSYNEQFF.

The sample holds a few counts of this clonotype. This sequence joins TRBV5-4 and TRBJ2-7, with 7 bases aligning to TRBD1. CDR1 is SGHNT and CDR2 is YYREEE in the germline V gene (reference sequence). With V trimmed by 4 bases and J by 1 base, 8 bases remained unmatched. This CDR3 comprises 15 residues. The CDR3 DNA follows: TGTGCCAGCAGCCCAGGGGGTAGAATTTCCTACGAGCAGTACTTC. Its translation: CASSPGGRISYEQYF.

This chain uses TRBV7-3 with TRBJ2-3; 10 bases line up with TRBD2. J lost 4 bases, V lost 5 bases, and 6 bases had no gene match. The germline V gene has CDR1 SGHTA and CDR2 FQGTGA. The CDR3 consists of 15 residues. CDR3 nucleotide sequence: TGTGCCAGCAGCCCCTCAGCGGGGGGGGCAGATACGCAGTATTTT. Its translation is CASSPSAGGADTQYF.